The source of this TCR beta chain is a study of T cell repertoires in cytomegalovirus infection. Study-level information: Recently identified HLA-C-restricted CMV epitopes were among the peptides used.

TCRdb reanalysed the reads using MiXCR and keeps one entry per CDR3 protein. The sample has fewer than 1,000,000 distinct CDR3 sequences; around 29% are singletons. With respect to this clonotype: The antigen is undetermined.

From germline, CDR1 is SGHRS and CDR2 YFSETQ. The CDR3 is made up of 14 amino acids. V lost 4 bases to trimming and J lost 6 bases; unmatched junction nucleotides: 8. V and J are TRBV5-1 and TRBJ1-2, with 8 bases identical to TRBD1. The sequence was obtained from a human donor in good health (CMV status not recorded). Some clones in this sample may be carry-over from other donors' samples. This sample comprised cultured CD8+ T cells from PBMCs, obtained from culture after CMV antigen stimulation. This chain's CDR3 is CASSPTGQGDGYTF. The CDR3 region has the DNA TGCGCCAGCAGCCCTACAGGACAGGGCGATGGCTACACCTTC.